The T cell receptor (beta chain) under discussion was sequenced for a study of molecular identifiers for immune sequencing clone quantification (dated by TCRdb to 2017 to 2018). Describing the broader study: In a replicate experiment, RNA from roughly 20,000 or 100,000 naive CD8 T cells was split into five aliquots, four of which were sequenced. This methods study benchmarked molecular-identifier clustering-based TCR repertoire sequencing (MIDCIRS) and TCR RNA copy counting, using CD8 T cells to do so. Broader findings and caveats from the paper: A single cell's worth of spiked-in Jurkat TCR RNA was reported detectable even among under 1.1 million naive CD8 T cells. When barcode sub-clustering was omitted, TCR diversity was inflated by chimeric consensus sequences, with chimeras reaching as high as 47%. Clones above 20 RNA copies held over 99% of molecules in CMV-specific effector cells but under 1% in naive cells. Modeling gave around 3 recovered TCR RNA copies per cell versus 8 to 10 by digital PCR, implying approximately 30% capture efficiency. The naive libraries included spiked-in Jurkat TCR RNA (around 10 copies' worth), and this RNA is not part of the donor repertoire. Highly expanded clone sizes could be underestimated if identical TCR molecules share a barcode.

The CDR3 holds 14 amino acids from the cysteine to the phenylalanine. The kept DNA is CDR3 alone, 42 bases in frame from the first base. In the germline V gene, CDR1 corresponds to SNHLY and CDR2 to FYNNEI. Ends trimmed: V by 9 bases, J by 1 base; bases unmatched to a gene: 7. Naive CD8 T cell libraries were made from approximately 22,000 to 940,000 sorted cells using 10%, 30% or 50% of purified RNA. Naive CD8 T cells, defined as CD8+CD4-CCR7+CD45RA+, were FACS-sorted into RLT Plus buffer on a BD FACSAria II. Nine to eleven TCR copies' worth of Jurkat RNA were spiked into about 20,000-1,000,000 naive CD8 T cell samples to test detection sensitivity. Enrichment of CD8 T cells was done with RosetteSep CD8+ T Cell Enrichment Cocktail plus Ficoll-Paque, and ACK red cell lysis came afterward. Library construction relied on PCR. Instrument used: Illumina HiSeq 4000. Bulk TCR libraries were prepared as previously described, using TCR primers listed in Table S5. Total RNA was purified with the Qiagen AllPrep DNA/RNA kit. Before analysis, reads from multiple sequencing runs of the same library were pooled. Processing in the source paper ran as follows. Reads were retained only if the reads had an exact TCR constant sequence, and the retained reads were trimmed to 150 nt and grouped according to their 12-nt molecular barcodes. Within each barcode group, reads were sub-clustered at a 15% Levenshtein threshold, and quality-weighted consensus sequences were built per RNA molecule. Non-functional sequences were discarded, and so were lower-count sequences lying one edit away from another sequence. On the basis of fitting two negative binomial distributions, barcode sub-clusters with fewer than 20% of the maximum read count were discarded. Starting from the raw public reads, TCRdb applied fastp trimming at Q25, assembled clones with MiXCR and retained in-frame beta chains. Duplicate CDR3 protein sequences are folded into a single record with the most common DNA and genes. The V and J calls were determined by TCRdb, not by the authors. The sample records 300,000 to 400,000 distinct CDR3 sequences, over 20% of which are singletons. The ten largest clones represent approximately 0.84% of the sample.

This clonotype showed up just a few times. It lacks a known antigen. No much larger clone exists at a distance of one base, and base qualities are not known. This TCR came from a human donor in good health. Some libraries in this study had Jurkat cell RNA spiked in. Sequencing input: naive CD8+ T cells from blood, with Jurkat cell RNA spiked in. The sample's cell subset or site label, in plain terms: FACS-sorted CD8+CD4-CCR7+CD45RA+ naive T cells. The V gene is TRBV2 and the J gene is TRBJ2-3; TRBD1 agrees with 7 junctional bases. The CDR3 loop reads CARGQDLGTDTQYF. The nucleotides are TGTGCCAGAGGACAGGACCTAGGCACAGATACGCAGTATTTT.